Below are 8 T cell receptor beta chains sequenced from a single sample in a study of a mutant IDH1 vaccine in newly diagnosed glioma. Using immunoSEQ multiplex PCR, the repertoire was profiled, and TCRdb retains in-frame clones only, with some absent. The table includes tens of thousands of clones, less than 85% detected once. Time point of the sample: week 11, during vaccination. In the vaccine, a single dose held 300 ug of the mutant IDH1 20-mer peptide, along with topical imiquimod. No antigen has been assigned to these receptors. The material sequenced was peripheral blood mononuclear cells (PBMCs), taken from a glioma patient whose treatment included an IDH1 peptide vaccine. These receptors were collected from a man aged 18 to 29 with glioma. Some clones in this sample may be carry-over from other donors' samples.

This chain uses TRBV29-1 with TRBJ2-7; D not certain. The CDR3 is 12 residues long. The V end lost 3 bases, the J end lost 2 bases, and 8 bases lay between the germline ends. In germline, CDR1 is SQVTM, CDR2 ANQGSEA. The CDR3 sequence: CSVESAAYEQYF. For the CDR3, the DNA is TGCAGCGTTGAGTCGGCGGCCTACGAGCAGTACTTC.

The CDR3 DNA follows: TGTGCCAGCAGTTTGGCCGGGAGAGGCAATCAGCCCCAGCATTTT. Encoded protein: CASSLAGRGNQPQHF. The chain couples TRBV2 to TRBJ1-5, with D uncertain. This CDR3 has 15 amino acids. Trimming stripped 5 bases from V and 2 bases from J, with 13 bases between. From germline, CDR1 is SNHLY and CDR2 FYNNEI.

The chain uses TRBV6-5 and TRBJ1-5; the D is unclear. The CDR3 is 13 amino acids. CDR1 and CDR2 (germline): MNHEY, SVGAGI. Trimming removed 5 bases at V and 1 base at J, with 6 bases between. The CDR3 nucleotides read TGTGCCAGCAGTCGCCGGAGCAATCAGCCCCAGCATTTT. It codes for CASSRRSNQPQHF.

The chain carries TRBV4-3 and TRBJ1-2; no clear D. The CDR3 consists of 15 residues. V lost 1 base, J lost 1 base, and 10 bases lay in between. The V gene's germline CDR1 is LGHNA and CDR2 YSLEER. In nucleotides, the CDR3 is TGCGCCAGCAGCCAAGTTCGACAATATAACTATGGCTACACCTTC. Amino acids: CASSQVRQYNYGYTF.

CDR3 nucleotide sequence: TGTGCCAGCAGCCAAGGGGTCAGGGGAAGGGGGCAGTTCTTC. Translation gives CASSQGVRGRGQFF. The chain joins TRBV4-2 to TRBJ2-1; D is perhaps TRBD1 (6 bases). This CDR3 region has 14 residues. Germline-derived CDR1 and CDR2 are LGHNA and YNFKEQ. The germline V and J ends were trimmed by 1 base and 12 bases, with 16 bases remaining between them.

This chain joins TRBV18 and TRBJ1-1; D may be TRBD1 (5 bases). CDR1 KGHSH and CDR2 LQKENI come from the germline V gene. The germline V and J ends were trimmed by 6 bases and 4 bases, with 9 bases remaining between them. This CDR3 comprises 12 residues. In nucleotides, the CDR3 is TGTGCCAGCTCGCGGGGGACCACTGAAGCTTTCTTT. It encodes CASSRGTTEAFF.

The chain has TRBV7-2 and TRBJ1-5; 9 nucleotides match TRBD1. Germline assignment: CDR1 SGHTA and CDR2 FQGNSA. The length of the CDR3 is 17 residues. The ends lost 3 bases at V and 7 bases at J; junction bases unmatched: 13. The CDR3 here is CASSFPSRDRVQQPQHF. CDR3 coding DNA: TGTGCCAGCAGCTTCCCGTCCCGGGACAGGGTTCAGCAGCCCCAGCATTTT.

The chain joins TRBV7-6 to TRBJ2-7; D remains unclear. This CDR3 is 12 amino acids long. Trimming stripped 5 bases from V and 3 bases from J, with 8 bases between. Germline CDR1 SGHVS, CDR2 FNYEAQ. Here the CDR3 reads CASSLGSYEQYF. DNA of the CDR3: TGTGCCAGCAGCCTGGGCAGCTACGAGCAGTACTTC. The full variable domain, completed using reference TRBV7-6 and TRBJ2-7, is GAGVSQSPRYKVTKRGQDVALRCDPISGHVSLYWYRQALGQGPEFLTYFNYEAQQDKSGLPNDRFSAERPEGSISTLTIQRTEQRDSAMYRCASSLGSYEQYFGPGTRLTVT.